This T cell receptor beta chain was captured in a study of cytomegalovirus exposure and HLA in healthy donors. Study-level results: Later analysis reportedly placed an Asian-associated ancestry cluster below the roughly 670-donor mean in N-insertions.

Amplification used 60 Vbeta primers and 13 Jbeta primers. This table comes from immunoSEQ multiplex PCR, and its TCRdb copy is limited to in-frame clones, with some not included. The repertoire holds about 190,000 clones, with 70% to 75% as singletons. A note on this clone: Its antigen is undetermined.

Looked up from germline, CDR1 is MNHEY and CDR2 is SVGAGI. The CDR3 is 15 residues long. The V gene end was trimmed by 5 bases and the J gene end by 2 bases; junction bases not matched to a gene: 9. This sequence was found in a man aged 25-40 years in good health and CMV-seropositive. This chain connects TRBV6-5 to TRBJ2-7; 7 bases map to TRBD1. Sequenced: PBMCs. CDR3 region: CASSPGTAQTYEQYF. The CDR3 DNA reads TGTGCCAGCAGTCCTGGGACAGCCCAAACCTACGAGCAGTACTTC.